Listed here are 26 T cell receptor beta chains from one sample, sequenced in a study of blood T cell repertoires in COVID-19. The assay was immunoSEQ multiplex PCR, and TCRdb's table has in-frame clones only and misses some. This sample has over 200,000 clones, with 65% to 85% found just once. The specimen sequenced was peripheral blood. The receptor set was obtained from a man older than 75 with acute or convalescent COVID-19.

The chain links TRBV18 to TRBJ2-7; TRBD2 agrees at 7 bases. This CDR3 is 15 amino acids long. Germline V gene data show CDR1 as KGHSH and CDR2 as LQKENI. Trimming removed 2 bases from V and 2 bases from J; junction bases left unmatched: 6. The chain's CDR3 is CASSPGPSGTYEQYF. The DNA for the CDR3 is TGTGCCAGCTCACCAGGGCCTAGCGGAACCTACGAGCAGTACTTC. Supplemented by reference TRBV18 and TRBJ2-7, the full variable domain reads NAGVMQNPRHLVRRRGQEARLRCSPMKGHSHVYWYRQLPEEGLKFMVYLQKENIIDESGMPKERFSAEFPKEGPSILRIQQVVRGDSAAYFCASSPGPSGTYEQYFGPGTRLTVT.

The chain has TRBV27 and TRBJ2-5; 8 bases are shared with TRBD2. In germline, CDR1 is MNHEY, CDR2 SMNVEV (reference sequence). The CDR3 is made up of 17 amino acids. Trimming removed 2 bases from V and 5 bases from J; junction bases left unmatched: 13. The CDR3 nucleotides read TGTGCCAGCAGTTTAAATCGAGGAGCGGGAGACCCCGAGACCCAGTACTTC. Its protein product is CASSLNRGAGDPETQYF.

This clone was recorded many times. The genes are TRBV19 and TRBJ1-6, with 10 bases fitting TRBD1. V was clipped by 7 bases and J by 6 bases; unmatched bases: 6. Per the germline V gene, CDR1 is LNHDA and CDR2 is SQIVND (reference sequence). The CDR3 covers 15 residues. The CDR3 DNA reads TGTGCCAGTACCCGACAGGGGGCTTTTAATTCACCCCTCCACTTT. It yields the protein CASTRQGAFNSPLHF.

V gene TRBV7-8 combines with J gene TRBJ2-7; tentative D call: TRBD2 (5 bases). Germline CDR1 is SGHVS and CDR2 is FQNEAQ. V lost 1 base and J lost 3, with 7 bases in between. The CDR3 is 13 amino acids. The CDR3 region has the DNA TGTGCCAGCAGCTTAGGAGAGGGCTACGAGCAGTACTTC. Translated: CASSLGEGYEQYF.

The V call is TRBV9, the J call TRBJ2-2; 11 positions match TRBD2. The length of the CDR3 is 16 residues. From germline, CDR1 is SGDLS and CDR2 YYNGEE. The junction had 6 bases not matched to a gene; V was cut back by 0 bases and J by 8 bases. CDR3 sequence: CASSVGASGGPGELFF. The CDR3 nucleotides are TGTGCCAGCAGCGTAGGCGCTAGCGGGGGGCCAGGGGAGCTGTTTTTT.

V gene TRBV7-2 combines with J gene TRBJ2-7; D is unresolved. This CDR3 region has 13 residues. V lost 1 base and J 4 bases, leaving 8 bases between the germline ends. Per the germline V gene, CDR1 is SGHTA and CDR2 is FQGNSA. The CDR3 protein is CASSLETWYEQYF. As DNA, the CDR3 is TGTGCCAGCAGCTTAGAGACTTGGTACGAGCAGTACTTC.

This clone was counted a single time. The chain combines TRBV6-5 with TRBJ2-5; 13 bases map to TRBD2. The V gene's germline CDR1 is MNHEY and CDR2 SVGAGI. The trim removed 7 bases at V and 1 base at J, leaving 3 bases unmatched. The CDR3 totals 15 residues. This CDR3 reads CASTRLAGGQETQYF. CDR3 sequence (DNA): TGTGCCAGCACCCGACTAGCGGGGGGCCAAGAGACCCAGTACTTC.

The chain uses TRBV21-1 and TRBJ2-7; TRBD2 reflects the table's D call only, with no check against the DNA. TRBV21-1 has pseudogene status. There are 16 residues in the CDR3. CDR3 coding DNA: TGTGCCAGCAGCGAATTCCTGCGGGGGCTGGTTGGGGAGCAGTACTTC. Amino acid sequence: CASSEFLRGLVGEQYF.

The chain has TRBV5-1 and TRBJ1-4; D not certain. Trimming removed 0 bases at V and 0 bases at J, with 6 bases between. This CDR3 comprises 15 residues. Germline V gene sequence: CDR1 SGHRS, CDR2 YFSETQ. The CDR3 DNA sequence: TGCGCCAGCAGCTTGGACAGCTCAACTAATGAAAAACTGTTTTTT. Protein: CASSLDSSTNEKLFF. Combining the CDR3 with reference TRBV5-1 and TRBJ1-4 gives the whole variable domain KAGVTQTPRYLIKTRGQQVTLSCSPISGHRSVSWYQQTPGQGLQFLFEYFSETQRNKGNFPGRFSGRQFSNSRSEMNVSTLELGDSALYLCASSLDSSTNEKLFFGSGTQLSVL.

This clone was picked up one time. This chain links TRBV30 with TRBJ1-1; unclear D gene. This CDR3 comprises 12 residues. The germline V gene encodes CDR1 GTSNPN and CDR2 SVGIG (reference sequence). V lost 0 bases to trimming and J lost 6 bases, with 8 bases between them. The CDR3 region is CAWSVQLAEAFF. The CDR3 region has the DNA TGTGCCTGGAGTGTACAGTTAGCTGAAGCTTTCTTT.

V gene TRBV5-1 combines with J gene TRBJ1-3; 7 nucleotides line up with TRBD1. The CDR3 runs 14 residues. J was trimmed by 2 bases and V by 5 bases; bases with no gene match: 4. Per the germline V gene, CDR1 is SGHRS and CDR2 is YFSETQ. The CDR3 DNA sequence: TGCGCCAGCAGGGGACAGCAAGCTGGAAACACCATATATTTT. Translated, it gives CASRGQQAGNTIYF.

This clone was detected once. This chain uses TRBV5-4 with TRBJ2-3, with TRBD2 identical over 8 bases. Trimming removed 2 bases from V and 2 bases from J; junction bases left unmatched: 7. The CDR3 extends over 16 amino acids. Germline CDR1 is SGHNT and CDR2 is YYREEE (reference sequence). CDR3 sequence reads: CASSFYVAGNTDTQYF. As DNA, the CDR3 is TGTGCCAGCAGCTTTTACGTAGCGGGGAACACAGATACGCAGTATTTT. Variable domain in full (rest from reference TRBV5-4 and TRBJ2-3): ETGVTQSPTHLIKTRGQQVTLRCSSQSGHNTVSWYQQALGQGPQFIFQYYREEENGRGNFPPRFSGLQFPNYSSELNVNALELDDSALYLCASSFYVAGNTDTQYFGPGTRLTVL.

V and J are TRBV2 and TRBJ2-7; 7 bases agree with TRBD1. V lost 4 bases and J lost 0; bases outside the gene matches: 6. In germline, CDR1 is SNHLY, CDR2 FYNNEI. The CDR3 length is 15 residues. CDR3 sequence (DNA): TGTGCCAGCAGTGTAGGACAGGCAGGCTCCTACGAGCAGTACTTC. Its protein is CASSVGQAGSYEQYF.

The chain employs TRBV4-1 and TRBJ1-6, with D perhaps matching TRBD1 (6 bases). Germline loops: CDR1 MGHRA, CDR2 YSYEKL. The CDR3 contains 15 residues. Deletions cut 5 bases from V and 1 base from J, with 9 bases between. The CDR3 bases are TGCGCCAGCAGCTCCCAGGGGTCCTATAATTCACCCCTCCACTTT. Its protein product is CASSSQGSYNSPLHF.

The chain couples TRBV28 to TRBJ2-6; D remains unclear. CDR3 length: 15 amino acids. V was shortened by 6 bases and J by 4 bases, with 13 bases between the two germline ends. Looked up from germline, CDR1 is MDHEN and CDR2 is SYDVKM. The CDR3 nucleotides are TGTGCCAGCAGCTATACAGCAAGAGGGGCCAACGTCCTGACTTTC. It codes for CASSYTARGANVLTF.

The V gene is TRBV5-1, the J gene TRBJ2-7, with 9 bases that match TRBD1. The CDR3 has 15 amino acids. V lost 4 bases to trimming and J lost 0 bases; unmatched junction nucleotides: 5. CDR1 SGHRS and CDR2 YFSETQ come from the germline V gene. CDR3 nucleotide sequence: TGCGCCAGCAGCCCCGTGACAGGGGGCTCCTACGAGCAGTACTTC. Translating gives CASSPVTGGSYEQYF.

This chain connects TRBV14 to TRBJ2-2; D is possibly TRBD1 (6 bases). The V end lost 1 base, the J end lost 15 bases, and 12 bases lay between the germline ends. Germline V CDR1 and CDR2: SGHDN, FVKESK. The CDR3 runs 12 residues. The CDR3 DNA sequence: TGTGCCAGCAGCCAAGGTTCAGGGGTGATGTTTTTT. It specifies CASSQGSGVMFF.

This chain uses TRBV9 with TRBJ1-2; D ambiguous. V shed 2 bases and J shed 5 bases, with 10 bases lying between them. This CDR3 region has 13 residues. The V gene's germline CDR1 is SGDLS and CDR2 YYNGEE. The CDR3 is CASSVETDYGYTF. The CDR3 nucleotides are TGTGCCAGCAGCGTCGAGACTGATTATGGCTACACCTTC.

The chain recombines TRBV18 with TRBJ2-3, with a tentative D call TRBD1 (5 bases). The CDR3 is 14 residues long. CDR1 and CDR2 from the germline V gene are KGHSH and LQKENI. With 4 bases removed from V and 0 bases from J, the gap between germline ends came to 8 bases. The CDR3 DNA is TGTGCCAGCTCACAGGACATGAGCACAGATACGCAGTATTTT. Its translation: CASSQDMSTDTQYF.

This clone was seen once. The J gene is TRBJ1-5, the V gene TRBV2; 9 bases align to TRBD1. The J segment lost 8 bases and the V segment lost 3 bases, leaving 8 bases of the junction unmatched. CDR3 length: 15 amino acids. The germline CDR1 and CDR2 sequences are SNHLY and FYNNEI. The CDR3 nucleotides read TGTGCCAGCAGTGAGGTGGGACAGGGAAGGGAGCCCCAGCATTTT. Translation: CASSEVGQGREPQHF.

CDR3: CSASFLGEQYF. CDR3 coding DNA: TGCAGTGCTAGTTTCCTCGGCGAGCAGTACTTC. The genes are TRBV20-1 and TRBJ2-7; D is uncertain. CDR3 size: 11 residues. CDR1 is DFQATT, CDR2 SNEGSKA, per germline (reference sequence). V was cut by 3 bases and J by 6 bases, with 9 bases left in between.

The chain is built from TRBV5-4 and TRBJ1-2; 8 nucleotides align to TRBD1. With 6 bases clipped from V and 4 bases from J, the junction kept 14 bases outside the gene matches. CDR3 length: 16 residues. Per germline, CDR1 SGHNT and CDR2 YYREEE (reference sequence). DNA of the CDR3: TGTGCCAGCAACCACGACAGGGGTCGGGCTGGCTATGGCTACACCTTC. Translation gives CASNHDRGRAGYGYTF.

The chain carries TRBV10-2 and TRBJ2-7; the D gene is possibly TRBD2 (6 bases). V was pared by 8 bases and J by 5 bases, with 16 bases between. This CDR3 has 13 amino acids. The V gene's germline CDR1 is WSHSY and CDR2 SAAADI. The CDR3 DNA reads as TGCGCCAGCCGACCTGGCGGGAACCACGAGCAGTACTTC. Translation gives CASRPGGNHEQYF.

The chain is built from TRBV30 and TRBJ2-6, with D possibly being TRBD1 (5 bases). Germline loops: CDR1 GTSNPN, CDR2 SVGIG (reference sequence). The V end lost 2 bases, the J end lost 2 bases, and 13 bases lay between the germline ends. The CDR3 runs 16 residues. The CDR3 DNA follows: TGTGCCTGGAGTTACCCAGGACACGCTGGGGCCAACGTCCTGACTTTC. Its translation is CAWSYPGHAGANVLTF.

The chain couples TRBV3-1 (or the pseudogene TRBV3-2) to TRBJ2-1, with 8 bases lining up with TRBD2. The CDR3 has 19 amino acids. V was pared by 3 bases and J by 3 bases, with 16 bases of the junction left unmatched. The germline V gene encodes CDR1 LGHDT and CDR2 YNNKEL (reference sequence). CDR3 loop: CASSQYEGRGGTHYNEQFF. The CDR3 bases are TGTGCCAGCAGCCAGTACGAGGGGCGCGGGGGGACGCACTACAATGAGCAGTTCTTC.

V gene TRBV28 combines with J gene TRBJ2-7; D may be TRBD1 (6 bases). Germline loops: CDR1 MDHEN, CDR2 SYDVKM. Trimming removed 6 bases at V and 2 bases at J, with 14 bases between. The CDR3 totals 14 residues. The chain's CDR3 is CASRSRGATYEQYF. CDR3 in DNA: TGTGCCAGCAGGAGCAGGGGTGCGACCTACGAGCAGTACTTC.